This T cell receptor beta chain is drawn from a study of CD8 T cells in Susac syndrome. Worth noting for this clonotype: Its specificity is not known.

cDNA came from about 0.5 to 1 ug RNA primed by random hexamers. MiXCR, applied by TCRdb to the immunoSEQ multiplex PCR reads, yields one record per CDR3 protein. The top ten clones hold approximately 0.2% of a sample with fewer than 350,000 distinct CDR3 sequences, 75% to 90% of them seen once. Study-level points and caveats: The authors acknowledged that the study's TCR sequencing and HLA analysis involved relatively few individuals.

The sequenced target, TCR beta, came from blood CD8+ and CD4+ T cells. The multiple sclerosis controls, all treatment-naive patients, had relapsing-remitting disease that was stable or active. Negative isolation yielded the CD8+ and CD4+ T cells, while FACS enriched the TEMRA cells. In germline, CDR1 is MNHEY, CDR2 SVGAGI. The length of the CDR3 is 13 residues. Trimming took 0 bases from V and 6 from J, leaving 5 bases between them. This sequence was found in a human donor with multiple sclerosis. V gene TRBV6-5 combines with J gene TRBJ2-2; D uncertain. Sequencing input: CD8+ T cells from PBMCs. CDR3: CASSYSNPGELFF. The CDR3 DNA is TGTGCCAGCAGTTACTCGAATCCCGGGGAGCTGTTTTTT.